This note documents a single TCR beta chain sequence. This record comes from a study of blood T cell repertoires in COVID-19. As for the study in general: Acute and convalescent COVID-19 specimens originated in the United States, Italy and Spain. Sample material is recorded as cDNA or gDNA derived from T cells, B-cell-depleted T cells, or PBMCs.

V shed 10 bases, J shed 2 bases, and the junction held 3 bases outside the gene matches. Per germline, CDR1 SGHNT and CDR2 YYREEE (reference sequence). The CDR3 is 13 amino acids. As processed by the authors: Amplification from reference gene primers served as the basis for estimated nucleated cell counts. Profiled with immunoSEQ multiplex PCR; TCRdb holds only in-frame clones, not every one. V and J calls and clone size come straight from that table; D and trimming were deduced from the DNA. There are around 170,000 clones in the sample; around 84% occur only once, and approximately 15% lies in the top ten.

The chain is built from TRBV5-4 and TRBJ2-2; 9 positions match TRBD1. The sequence was obtained from a man under 40 with active or convalescent COVID-19. The sample comprised peripheral blood. In nucleotides, the CDR3 is TGTGCCCAGACAGGGGGAAACACCGGGGAGCTGTTTTTT. This sequence encodes CAQTGGNTGELFF.